This T cell receptor (beta chain) was sequenced for a study of T-cell memory formation after mild COVID-19. Study-level information: TCR clusters showed largely donor specificity.

V lost 0 bases and J 7 bases, leaving 23 bases between the germline ends. Germline V lookup: CDR1 DFQATT, CDR2 SNEGSKA (reference sequence). The CDR3 runs to 17 residues. Details on this clonotype: Antigen unknown.

TCRdb redid the calling of the 5' RACE reads with MiXCR, one entry per CDR3 protein. The table has about 270,000 distinct CDR3 sequences, roughly 18% seen once. Study outcomes and limitations: Mainly CM and EM harbored the contracting CD4+ clones; mainly EMRA harbored the CD8+ ones. Detection of some responders pre-infection suggested pre-existing cross-reactive memory T cells participated.

The rearrangement joins TRBV20-1 to TRBJ2-3; D remains ambiguous. The sequencing input was PBMCs or a T cell subset sorted from them (not recorded which). This receptor was obtained from a man between 18 and 35 years old who had mild COVID-19 (a few samples of this study predate the infection). Cell type and time point are not known. This CDR3 reads CSARDLPRTEPRHTQYF. DNA for the CDR3: TGCAGTGCTAGAGACCTACCTCGGACCGAACCGAGGCATACGCAGTATTTT.